The 17 T cell receptor beta chains in this list originate from one sample, sequenced in a study of cytotoxic CD8 clonotypes in ibrutinib-treated CLL. The data were produced by immunoSEQ multiplex PCR, yet TCRdb's version contains in-frame clones alone and is incomplete. The table shows approximately 300,000 clones, with about 80% occurring only once. Specimen: PBMCs, collected before ibrutinib treatment. These receptors all stem from a human donor with chronic lymphocytic leukemia.

V gene TRBV19 combines with J gene TRBJ1-3; D gene ambiguous. The CDR3 contains 16 residues. Germline values: CDR1 LNHDA, CDR2 SQIVND (reference sequence). V was pared by 3 bases and J by 0 bases, with 12 bases between. CDR3 protein: CASSIGVASSGNTIYF. CDR3 bases: TGTGCCAGTAGTATTGGGGTAGCGAGCTCTGGAAACACCATATATTTT.

The rearrangement links TRBV9 to TRBJ1-2; no firm D call. This CDR3 has 15 amino acids. V lost 0 bases to trimming and J lost 4 bases, with 13 bases between them. CDR1 and CDR2 from the germline V gene are SGDLS and YYNGEE. This CDR3 is CASSVDWGQLYGYTF. The DNA for the CDR3 is TGTGCCAGCAGCGTAGACTGGGGTCAACTCTATGGCTACACCTTC. The whole variable domain, remainder taken from reference TRBV9 and TRBJ1-2, is DSGVTQTPKHLITATGQRVTLRCSPRSGDLSVYWYQQSLDQGLQFLIQYYNGEERAKGNILERFSAQQFPDLHSELNLSSLELGDSALYFCASSVDWGQLYGYTFGSGTRLTVV.

For the CDR3, the DNA is TGTGCCAGCAGCATCGGACTAGCGGGAGGGCCTCTGAACGAGCAGTACTTC. This gives the protein CASSIGLAGGPLNEQYF. This chain joins TRBV7-2 and TRBJ2-7; 15 bases fit TRBD2. The CDR3 length is 17 residues. The V gene's germline CDR1 is SGHTA and CDR2 FQGNSA. V trimming: 5 bases; J trimming: 5 bases; junction bases outside the gene matches: 10.

The chain has TRBV7-8 and TRBJ2-1, with 10 nucleotides matching TRBD2. The CDR3 contains 16 residues. Germline V gene data show CDR1 as SGHVS and CDR2 as FQNEAQ. Losses at the gene ends were 6 bases for V and 7 bases for J; bases not matched to a gene: 12. This chain's CDR3 is CASSPYLAGDKNEQFF. The CDR3 DNA is TGTGCCAGCAGTCCTTACCTAGCGGGAGACAAAAATGAGCAGTTCTTC.

The rearrangement uses TRBV7-2 and TRBJ2-7; D remains ambiguous. Germline V gene data show CDR1 as SGHTA and CDR2 as FQGNSA. The CDR3 extends over 13 amino acids. V was pared by 5 bases and J by 3 bases, with 11 bases between. The CDR3 reads CASSKRPGYEQYF. Here the CDR3 DNA reads TGTGCCAGCAGCAAACGGCCCGGCTACGAGCAGTACTTC.

The V call is TRBV15, the J call TRBJ2-6; D call uncertain. The CDR3 runs 16 residues. The V gene's germline CDR1 is LNHNV and CDR2 YYDKDF (reference sequence). Trimming cost V 5 bases and J 0 bases, with 11 bases left between them. CDR3: CATSPRRVSGANVLTF. CDR3 DNA: TGTGCCACCAGCCCTCGGAGAGTCTCTGGGGCCAACGTCCTGACTTTC.

The chain employs TRBV30 and TRBJ1-1, with unresolved D. Trimming removed 2 bases at V and 8 bases at J, with 6 bases between. The CDR3 is made up of 10 amino acids. The germline V gene encodes CDR1 GTSNPN and CDR2 SVGIG (reference sequence). The CDR3 DNA sequence: TGTGCCTGGAGTAGGCAGGAAGCTTTCTTT. This encodes CAWSRQEAFF.

Comments on this clone: Other DNA sequences from this sample encode an identical CDR3 as well. The V gene is TRBV5-1, the J gene TRBJ2-3; D unclear. The V gene's germline CDR1 is SGHRS and CDR2 YFSETQ. The CDR3 length is 11 residues. The germline V and J ends were trimmed by 2 bases and 3 bases, with 1 base remaining between them. The CDR3 nucleotides read TGCGCCAGCAGCTTTACAGATACGCAGTATTTT. This encodes CASSFTDTQYF.

The rearrangement uses TRBV25-1 and TRBJ1-5, with 9 bases aligning to TRBD1. The CDR3 totals 16 residues. Germline-derived CDR1 and CDR2 are MGHDK and SYGVNS. After removal of 4 bases from V and 3 bases from J, the junction contained 7 bases not matched to a gene. The CDR3 DNA follows: TGTGCCAGCAGTGCCCCGGGACAGGGCTTCAATCAGCCCCAGCATTTT. Its translation: CASSAPGQGFNQPQHF.

CDR3 nucleotides: TGCAGCGTTGTCGGGGGTTACGAGCAGTACTTC. It encodes CSVVGGYEQYF. The chain is built from TRBV29-1 and TRBJ2-7; tentative D call: TRBD2 (6 bases). The CDR3 is made up of 11 amino acids. Germline-derived CDR1 and CDR2 are SQVTM and ANQGSEA. Between the trimmed V and J ends, which lost 4 bases and 4 bases, there was a span of 8 bases.

V usage is TRBV9 and J usage is TRBJ2-1; D might be TRBD1 (5 bases). The germline V and J ends were trimmed by 4 bases and 3 bases, with 14 bases remaining between them. This CDR3 spans 15 amino acids. Per the germline V gene, CDR1 is SGDLS and CDR2 is YYNGEE. CDR3 coding DNA: TGTGCCAGCAGCTTTGACGGACACCACTACAATGAGCAGTTCTTC. It yields the protein CASSFDGHHYNEQFF.

This CDR3 is CASSLTQGPTEAFF. In nucleotides, the CDR3 is TGTGCCAGCAGCTTAACCCAGGGGCCCACTGAAGCTTTCTTT. V is TRBV7-2 and J is TRBJ1-1; possibly TRBD1 for D (6 bases). The CDR3 totals 14 residues. V dropped 2 bases and J dropped 4 bases, with 11 bases sitting between them. Per the germline V gene, CDR1 is SGHTA and CDR2 is FQGNSA.

The chain joins TRBV7-8 to TRBJ1-5; D gene ambiguous. The CDR3 sequence is 14 residues long. Looked up from germline, CDR1 is SGHVS and CDR2 is FQNEAQ. Between the trimmed V and J ends, which lost 1 base and 6 bases, there was a span of 10 bases. This CDR3 reads CASSLGNLVQPQHF. The DNA for the CDR3 is TGTGCCAGCAGCTTAGGGAACCTCGTTCAGCCCCAGCATTTT.

The chain recombines TRBV15 with TRBJ1-2, with D possibly TRBD1 on 5 matching bases. This CDR3 is 14 amino acids long. V was trimmed by 0 bases and J by 8 bases, leaving 13 bases between them. Germline-derived CDR1 and CDR2 are LNHNV and YYDKDF (reference sequence). CDR3 bases: TGTGCCACCAGCAGAGATCTGGGACTAAAGGGCTACACCTTC. Protein sequence: CATSRDLGLKGYTF. Filled out from reference TRBV15 and TRBJ1-2, the complete variable domain reads DAMVIQNPRYQVTQFGKPVTLSCSQTLNHNVMYWYQQKSSQAPKLLFHYYDKDFNNEADTPDNFQSRRPNTSFCFLDIRSPGLGDTAMYLCATSRDLGLKGYTFGSGTRLTVV.

This rearrangement joins TRBV18 to TRBJ2-5; D not certain. Germline V gene sequence: CDR1 KGHSH, CDR2 LQKENI. V was clipped by 4 bases and J by 0 bases, with 9 bases between them. The CDR3 extends over 14 amino acids. The CDR3 bases are TGTGCCAGCTCACTCATGGCAAACCAAGAGACCCAGTACTTC. Amino acids: CASSLMANQETQYF.

The chain employs TRBV4-2 and TRBJ2-7, with 7 nucleotides matching TRBD1. The trim removed 5 bases at V and 3 bases at J, leaving 7 bases unmatched. Germline V lookup: CDR1 LGHNA, CDR2 YNFKEQ. The CDR3 has 14 residues. The CDR3 loop is CASSGEQGFYEQYF. The CDR3 bases are TGTGCCAGCAGCGGGGAACAGGGGTTCTACGAGCAGTACTTC.

The chain uses TRBV10-1 and TRBJ1-4; D is unclear. CDR3 size: 15 residues. V lost 3 bases and J lost 8, with 16 bases in between. In germline, CDR1 is WNHNN, CDR2 SYGVQD (reference sequence). CDR3 residues: CASSEGRGSGEKLFF. The CDR3 DNA reads TGCGCCAGCAGTGAAGGTCGGGGATCGGGGGAAAAACTGTTTTTT.